These 20 T cell receptor beta chains originate from one sample sequenced in a study of cytomegalovirus exposure and HLA in healthy donors. PCR employed 60 Vbeta and 13 Jbeta primers. Clones were sequenced by immunoSEQ multiplex PCR, and TCRdb holds only the in-frame ones, with some missing. The sample carries 150,000 to 200,000 clones, 75% to 90% recorded once. The source material was PBMCs. These receptors all come from a girl aged 2-10 years in good health and CMV-seropositive.

V gene TRBV5-5 combines with J gene TRBJ1-1; possible D gene TRBD1, 5 bases. V gave up 1 base and J gave up 5 bases, with 9 bases separating them. This CDR3 is built from 13 residues. The germline V gene encodes CDR1 SGHKS and CDR2 YYEKEE (reference sequence). CDR3 loop: CASSLQGGTEAFF. In nucleotides, the CDR3 is TGTGCCAGCAGCTTGCAGGGAGGGACTGAAGCTTTCTTT.

This clone was found a few times. The genes are TRBV5-4 and TRBJ2-7; a weak D match, TRBD2 (5 bases). V dropped 0 bases and J dropped 7 bases, with 11 bases sitting between them. There are 13 residues in the CDR3. Per the germline V gene, CDR1 is SGHNT and CDR2 is YYREEE (reference sequence). The DNA of the CDR3 is TGTGCCAGCAGCTTGGTAATTGGGGAGGAGCAGTACTTC. Encoded protein: CASSLVIGEEQYF.

The rearrangement links TRBV2 to TRBJ2-1; maybe TRBD2 (5 bases). Germline loops: CDR1 SNHLY, CDR2 FYNNEI. This CDR3 comprises 15 residues. The germline V and J ends were trimmed by 5 bases and 6 bases, with 17 bases remaining between them. CDR3 coding DNA: TGTGCCAGCAGTTCTAAGGACTTCGGAGTCAATGAGCAGTTCTTC. Amino acid sequence: CASSSKDFGVNEQFF.

This chain joins TRBV18 and TRBJ2-2; TRBD2 matches at 8 bases. This CDR3 is built from 16 residues. Germline V CDR1 and CDR2: KGHSH, LQKENI. V gave up 3 bases and J gave up 4 bases; unmatched junction bases: 7. The CDR3 coding sequence is TGTGCCAGCTCACCCGGACTAGCCGTCAGCACCGGGGAGCTGTTTTTT. Its protein product is CASSPGLAVSTGELFF.

The J gene is TRBJ2-7, the V gene TRBV18; TRBD2 agrees at 7 bases. Germline V gives CDR1 KGHSH, CDR2 LQKENI. The CDR3 has 14 amino acids. The V and J ends lost 2 bases and 7 bases, in that order; junction bases with no gene match: 8. CDR3 in amino acids: CASSPAGDSGEQYF. CDR3 in DNA: TGTGCCAGCTCACCAGCGGGAGACTCGGGAGAGCAGTACTTC. Together with reference TRBV18 and TRBJ2-7, the CDR3 gives the full variable domain: NAGVMQNPRHLVRRRGQEARLRCSPMKGHSHVYWYRQLPEEGLKFMVYLQKENIIDESGMPKERFSAEFPKEGPSILRIQQVVRGDSAAYFCASSPAGDSGEQYFGPGTRLTVT.

The chain links TRBV28 to TRBJ1-2, with 7 bases matching TRBD1. The CDR3 extends over 14 amino acids. V was clipped by 6 bases and J by 7 bases; unmatched bases: 11. Germline V lookup: CDR1 MDHEN, CDR2 SYDVKM. The CDR3 DNA follows: TGTGCCAGCAGGCCCGGGACAGTCCGTTCTGGCTACACCTTC. Translated: CASRPGTVRSGYTF.

The rearrangement links TRBV20-1 to TRBJ2-2; D not certain. Between the trimmed V and J ends, which lost 3 bases and 6 bases, there was a span of 5 bases. CDR3 length: 11 residues. Germline CDR1 DFQATT, CDR2 SNEGSKA (reference sequence). This CDR3 is CSARFAGELFF. CDR3 DNA: TGCAGTGCTAGGTTCGCCGGGGAGCTGTTTTTT.

The chain couples TRBV6-6 to TRBJ1-4; 7 bases are shared with TRBD1. The CDR3 length is 15 residues. Germline V gene sequence: CDR1 MNHNY, CDR2 SVGAGI (reference sequence). V shed 2 bases, J shed 3 bases, and the junction held 3 bases outside the gene matches. The CDR3 here is CASSYPTGANEKLFF. The DNA of the CDR3 is TGTGCCAGCAGTTACCCCACAGGGGCTAATGAAAAACTGTTTTTT.

In nucleotides, the CDR3 is TGTGCCGCCACTGCCCGCAACTTCTATAGCAATCAGCCCCAGCATTTT. Amino acids: CAATARNFYSNQPQHF. This chain links TRBV28 with TRBJ1-5; D is undetermined. Germline-derived CDR1 and CDR2 are MDHEN and SYDVKM. V lost 11 bases and J lost 0, with 20 bases in between. The CDR3 has 16 amino acids. Variable domain in full (rest from reference TRBV28 and TRBJ1-5): DVKVTQSSRYLVKRTGEKVFLECVQDMDHENMFWYRQDPGLGLRLIYFSYDVKMKEKGDIPEGYSVSREKKERFSLILESASTNQTSMYLCAATARNFYSNQPQHFGDGTRLSIL.

The chain uses TRBV28 and TRBJ1-5; 8 nucleotides align to TRBD1. The trim removed 5 bases at V and 8 bases at J, leaving 8 bases unmatched. Per germline, CDR1 MDHEN and CDR2 SYDVKM. The length of the CDR3 is 14 residues. This CDR3 reads CASSPSDRAKPQHF. In DNA form, the CDR3 reads TGTGCCAGCAGTCCCTCGGACAGGGCCAAGCCCCAGCATTTT.

The chain has TRBV28 and TRBJ2-5; D might be TRBD2 (7 bases). With 1 base removed from V and 1 base from J, the gap between germline ends came to 10 bases. CDR3 length equals 15 residues. Germline V gene data show CDR1 as MDHEN and CDR2 as SYDVKM. DNA of the CDR3: TGTGCCAGCAGTTTATTGCGGGGGCCCCAAGAGACCCAGTACTTC. Amino acids: CASSLLRGPQETQYF.

The rearrangement uses TRBV10-3 and TRBJ1-5; TRBD1 matches 7 bases. Germline assignment: CDR1 ENHRY and CDR2 SYGVKD. The CDR3 runs 14 residues. V lost 2 bases to trimming and J lost 5 bases; unmatched junction nucleotides: 3. CDR3 region: CAISEGGQYQPQHF. The CDR3 DNA follows: TGTGCCATCAGTGAGGGGGGACAGTATCAGCCCCAGCATTTT.

This clone was seen once. The rearrangement joins TRBV2 to TRBJ1-4; 10 bases fit TRBD1. With 3 bases clipped from V and 6 bases from J, the junction kept 1 base outside the gene matches. Germline lookup yields CDR1 SNHLY and CDR2 FYNNEI. The CDR3 runs to 14 residues. The CDR3 is CASSDGTGDEKLFF. CDR3 sequence (DNA): TGTGCCAGCAGTGATGGGACAGGGGATGAAAAACTGTTTTTT.

This chain joins TRBV27 and TRBJ1-1; TRBD1 is a possible D gene (6 bases). CDR3 length equals 13 residues. The V gene's germline CDR1 is MNHEY and CDR2 SMNVEV (reference sequence). The V gene lost 4 bases and the J gene lost 3 bases, with 9 bases spanning the gap. CDR3 protein: CASSWGGHTEAFF. CDR3 nucleotides: TGTGCCAGCAGTTGGGGGGGGCACACTGAAGCTTTCTTT.

A few counts support this clone. The chain uses TRBV6-4 and TRBJ2-2; D possibly corresponds to TRBD2 (5 bases). The germline V gene encodes CDR1 MRHNA and CDR2 SNTAGT. Trimming took off 0 bases at V and 3 bases at J, with 11 bases between the two ends. The length of the CDR3 is 16 residues. CDR3 sequence: CASSDSASRDTGELFF. Here the CDR3 DNA reads TGTGCCAGCAGTGACTCAGCTAGCCGTGACACCGGGGAGCTGTTTTTT.

The V call is TRBV19, the J call TRBJ2-7, with 10 bases fitting TRBD2. After removal of 5 bases from V and 2 bases from J, the junction contained 6 bases not matched to a gene. The CDR3 totals 15 residues. Germline lookup yields CDR1 LNHDA and CDR2 SQIVND (reference sequence). CDR3 DNA sequence: TGTGCCAGTAGTCCCTCAGGGACTAGCGCCTACGAGCAGTACTTC. It yields the protein CASSPSGTSAYEQYF.

This sequence joins TRBV19 and TRBJ2-4, with D hard to call. Germline V lookup: CDR1 LNHDA, CDR2 SQIVND (reference sequence). Trimming cost V 6 bases and J 7 bases, with 13 bases left between them. The CDR3 has 13 amino acids. CDR3 residues: CASSPSTLNIQYF. The CDR3 nucleotides are TGTGCCAGTAGCCCCTCGACTCTGAACATTCAGTACTTC.

This chain uses TRBV4-1 with TRBJ2-1; D gene uncertain. This CDR3 region has 13 residues. V lost 5 bases, J lost 1 base, and 6 bases lay in between. Germline V CDR1 and CDR2: MGHRA, YSYEKL. The DNA of the CDR3 is TGCGCCAGCAGCTCGGTTTCCTACAATGAGCAGTTCTTC. This sequence encodes CASSSVSYNEQFF.

V gene TRBV7-8 combines with J gene TRBJ2-3; D ambiguous. The CDR3 has 14 residues. Trimming took 5 bases from V and 5 from J, leaving 14 bases between them. Germline CDR1 and CDR2: SGHVS and FQNEAQ. The CDR3 loop reads CASSPQSRGDTQYF. DNA of the CDR3: TGTGCCAGCAGCCCCCAAAGCAGAGGAGATACGCAGTATTTT.

This sequence joins TRBV7-2 and TRBJ2-5; TRBD2 matches 7 bases. The CDR3 has 15 residues. Germline trimming cut 5 bases from V and 5 bases from J; bases unmatched to any gene: 11. Germline V gene sequence: CDR1 SGHTA, CDR2 FQGNSA. This chain's CDR3 is CASSPRRGRQETQYF. CDR3 sequence (DNA): TGTGCCAGCAGCCCCCGGCGGGGGAGACAGGAGACCCAGTACTTC.